A single sample gave rise to the 18 T cell receptor beta chains below, sequenced in a study of blood T cell repertoires in COVID-19. Data came from immunoSEQ multiplex PCR; TCRdb stores just in-frame clones and leaves some out. The top ten hold less than 6% of the sample, which has around 160,000 clones, around 84% seen once. Sequenced sample: PBMCs or T cells enriched from blood (not recorded which). All receptors come from a woman between 50 and 59 years old who had been exposed to COVID-19.

This sequence joins TRBV29-1 and TRBJ1-1; D remains ambiguous. The CDR3 extends over 12 amino acids. Per germline, CDR1 SQVTM and CDR2 ANQGSEA. With 4 bases removed from V and 1 base from J, the gap between germline ends came to 7 bases. This chain's CDR3 is CSVVPSNTEAFF. The CDR3 DNA follows: TGCAGCGTTGTCCCATCGAACACTGAAGCTTTCTTT.

The chain employs TRBV18 and TRBJ1-1; D not certain. Germline CDR1 is KGHSH and CDR2 is LQKENI. CDR3 length: 12 residues. The V end was cut by 3 bases, the J end by 5 bases, with 7 bases between. Here the CDR3 reads CASSPPTTEAFF. As DNA, the CDR3 is TGTGCCAGCTCACCTCCCACTACTGAAGCTTTCTTT.

A few counts support this clone. V gene TRBV6-5 combines with J gene TRBJ1-2; D is possibly TRBD1 (6 bases). Germline lookup yields CDR1 MNHEY and CDR2 SVGAGI. CDR3 length: 14 residues. Trimming shortened V by 6 bases and J by 4 bases, and 15 bases separated the two germline ends. The CDR3 DNA reads as TGTGCCAGCAGCATAAAGGGGGTAGGCTATGGCTACACCTTC. Translating gives CASSIKGVGYGYTF.

In its sample, this clone was seen once. The chain links TRBV19 to TRBJ1-2; D ambiguous. Germline V gene data show CDR1 as LNHDA and CDR2 as SQIVND (reference sequence). The CDR3 is made up of 15 amino acids. Trimming stripped 3 bases from V and 4 bases from J, with 15 bases between. In DNA, the CDR3 is TGTGCCAGTAGTATGGGCTCGGTGGCAGGCTATGGCTACACCTTC. It specifies CASSMGSVAGYGYTF.

The chain combines TRBV25-1 with TRBJ2-7; 9 nucleotides agree with TRBD1. V dropped 3 bases and J dropped 0; count of bases not matched to a gene: 9. The CDR3 has 17 residues. Germline-derived CDR1 and CDR2 are MGHDK and SYGVNS. The CDR3 sequence is CASSDLTGTGPSYEQYF. CDR3 DNA sequence: TGTGCCAGCAGTGATCTAACGGGGACAGGGCCCTCCTACGAGCAGTACTTC.

The chain combines TRBV9 with TRBJ2-7; 11 nucleotides agree with TRBD2. The J segment lost 3 bases and the V segment lost 3 bases, leaving 5 bases of the junction unmatched. This CDR3 is 15 amino acids long. Germline loops: CDR1 SGDLS, CDR2 YYNGEE. CDR3 protein: CASSASSGRIYEQYF. DNA for the CDR3: TGTGCCAGCAGCGCCTCTAGCGGGAGGATCTACGAGCAGTACTTC.

V and J are TRBV5-1 and TRBJ2-2; 10 positions match TRBD1. The CDR3 runs 18 residues. The germline gives CDR1 SGHRS, CDR2 YFSETQ. Trimming removed 2 bases from V and 6 bases from J; junction bases left unmatched: 13. The CDR3 here is CASSFGGFKTGGSGELFF. CDR3 in DNA: TGCGCCAGCAGCTTTGGGGGATTTAAGACAGGGGGCTCCGGGGAGCTGTTTTTT.

The chain couples TRBV2 to TRBJ2-5; no firm D call. This CDR3 has 12 amino acids. From germline, CDR1 is SNHLY and CDR2 FYNNEI. V lost 2 bases and J lost 5, with 6 bases in between. The CDR3 region has the DNA TGTGCCAGCAGTGAACACTCGGAGACCCAGTACTTC. Protein product: CASSEHSETQYF. The full variable domain, rest sourced from reference TRBV2 and TRBJ2-5, is EPEVTQTPSHQVTQMGQEVILRCVPISNHLYFYWYRQILGQKVEFLVSFYNNEISEKSEIFDDQFSVERPDGSNFTLKIRSTKLEDSAMYFCASSEHSETQYFGPGTRLLVL.

The J gene is TRBJ2-3, the V gene TRBV7-8, with 9 bases lining up with TRBD1. Germline CDR1 and CDR2: SGHVS and FQNEAQ. After removal of 3 bases from V and 1 base from J, the junction contained 2 bases not matched to a gene. There are 15 residues in the CDR3. CDR3 region: CASSFGTGRTDTQYF. In DNA form, the CDR3 reads TGTGCCAGCAGCTTCGGGACAGGGCGCACAGATACGCAGTATTTT. Looking up the rest from reference TRBV7-8 and TRBJ2-3 gives the full variable domain: GAGVSQSPRYKVAKRGQDVALRCDPISGHVSLFWYQQALGQGPEFLTYFQNEAQLDKSGLPSDRFFAERPEGSVSTLKIQRTQQEDSAVYLCASSFGTGRTDTQYFGPGTRLTVL.

This sequence joins TRBV19 and TRBJ2-5, with 7 bases aligning to TRBD1. Losses at the gene ends were 6 bases for V and 6 bases for J; bases not matched to a gene: 10. CDR3 length equals 14 residues. Germline lookup yields CDR1 LNHDA and CDR2 SQIVND (reference sequence). The CDR3 protein is CASRPTGDGQTQYF. The CDR3 nucleotides are TGTGCCAGTAGACCTACAGGGGATGGGCAGACCCAGTACTTC.

The chain recombines TRBV6-5 with TRBJ1-3; 10 bases are shared with TRBD1. V trimming: 3 bases; J trimming: 4 bases; junction bases outside the gene matches: 6. This CDR3 is built from 16 residues. Germline V lookup: CDR1 MNHEY, CDR2 SVGAGI. CDR3 sequence reads: CASSYAGTGVGNTIYF. In DNA, the CDR3 is TGTGCCAGCAGTTATGCCGGGACAGGGGTGGGAAACACCATATATTTT.

This chain joins TRBV19 and TRBJ2-2; D possibly corresponds to TRBD1 (6 bases). The germline gives CDR1 LNHDA, CDR2 SQIVND (reference sequence). Trimming pared 7 bases from V and 6 bases from J, leaving 15 bases between. CDR3 length equals 14 residues. The chain's CDR3 is CASTGAARAGELFF. The CDR3 DNA sequence: TGTGCCAGTACAGGGGCGGCGAGGGCCGGGGAGCTGTTTTTT.

V and J are TRBV4-2 and TRBJ1-2; no definite D call. The CDR3 is 14 residues long. CDR1 is LGHNA and CDR2 is YNFKEQ in the germline V gene. Trimming took off 0 bases at V and 1 base at J, with 6 bases between the two ends. In DNA form, the CDR3 reads TGTGCCAGCAGCCAAGAGAACAGTAACTATGGCTACACCTTC. Its translation is CASSQENSNYGYTF.

V is TRBV9 and J is TRBJ1-3; 8 positions agree with TRBD1. With V trimmed by 3 bases and J by 4 bases, 3 bases remained unmatched. This CDR3 comprises 14 residues. CDR1 and CDR2 from the germline V gene are SGDLS and YYNGEE. This chain's CDR3 is CASSEGQEGNTIYF. CDR3 DNA sequence: TGTGCCAGCAGCGAGGGACAGGAAGGAAACACCATATATTTT.

This clone was counted once. This chain links TRBV4-2 with TRBJ1-2, with 8 bases matching TRBD1. With 6 bases clipped from V and 0 bases from J, the junction kept 3 bases outside the gene matches. The length of the CDR3 is 14 residues. CDR1 and CDR2 from the germline V gene are LGHNA and YNFKEQ. The DNA for the CDR3 is TGTGCCAGCAGGGACAGGGTATCTAACTATGGCTACACCTTC. Protein: CASRDRVSNYGYTF.

V usage is TRBV7-8 and J usage is TRBJ2-7; 11 nucleotides line up with TRBD2. Germline CDR1 is SGHVS and CDR2 is FQNEAQ. CDR3 length: 15 amino acids. V shed 2 bases, J shed 6 bases, and the junction held 6 bases outside the gene matches. CDR3: CASSLNSGRGGEQYF. The CDR3 DNA is TGTGCCAGCAGCTTAAATAGCGGGAGGGGGGGCGAGCAGTACTTC.

The chain is built from TRBV5-6 and TRBJ2-3; the D is unclear. The germline CDR1 and CDR2 sequences are SGHDT and YYEEEE. V was shortened by 0 bases and J by 5 bases, with 16 bases between the two germline ends. The CDR3 contains 16 residues. The CDR3 DNA reads TGTGCCAGCAGCTTGGCGGTCGTTAAGATTAGAGATACGCAGTATTTT. Amino acid sequence: CASSLAVVKIRDTQYF.

The chain carries TRBV12-3 or TRBV12-4 and TRBJ2-3; possibly TRBD1 for D (6 bases). CDR3 length: 13 amino acids. Trimming left V 8 bases short and J 2 bases short, with 11 bases between. The CDR3 protein is CASGLGATDTQYF. CDR3 coding DNA: TGTGCCAGCGGCTTGGGGGCCACAGATACGCAGTATTTT.